Presented here are 7 T cell receptor beta chains from one specimen sequenced in a study of blood T cell repertoires in COVID-19. Method: immunoSEQ multiplex PCR; TCRdb's copy keeps in-frame clones and lacks some. The repertoire holds 150,000 to 200,000 clones, around 85% seen once, with roughly 2.2% in the top ten. Sample: peripheral blood. The origin of the receptors is a man aged 70-80 years with active or convalescent COVID-19.

The chain couples TRBV28 to TRBJ2-7; a possible D gene is TRBD1 (5 bases). Germline V gene data show CDR1 as MDHEN and CDR2 as SYDVKM. V lost 8 bases to trimming and J lost 2 bases, with 10 bases between them. The CDR3 is made up of 12 amino acids. For the CDR3, the DNA is TGTGCCAGCGGTAGGGGAACCTACGAGCAGTACTTC. Amino acid sequence: CASGRGTYEQYF.

The chain combines TRBV5-5 with TRBJ2-7; 7 bases agree with TRBD1. The CDR3 is made up of 14 amino acids. Germline trimming cut 10 bases from V and 2 bases from J; bases unmatched to any gene: 12. CDR1 is SGHKS and CDR2 is YYEKEE in the germline V gene (reference sequence). In nucleotides, the CDR3 is TGTGCCTGCTCAATCCGGGACAGCACCTACGAGCAGTACTTC. It specifies CACSIRDSTYEQYF.

The CDR3 DNA follows: TGCGCCAGCAGCTCCTCCGAACTAGCGGGGATGGGCGAGCAGTACTTC. This gives the protein CASSSSELAGMGEQYF. V and J are TRBV5-1 and TRBJ2-7, with TRBD2 matching 10 bases. The CDR3 runs to 16 residues. After removal of 3 bases from V and 6 bases from J, the junction contained 12 bases not matched to a gene. Germline V gene lookup returns CDR1 SGHRS and CDR2 YFSETQ.

The V gene is TRBV27, the J gene TRBJ1-1; 7 bases map to TRBD1. The CDR3 runs 13 residues. The ends lost 4 bases at V and 11 bases at J; junction bases unmatched: 10. Germline V gene data show CDR1 as MNHEY and CDR2 as SMNVEV (reference sequence). DNA for the CDR3: TGTGCCAGCAGTTCCACTTCCGGACAGGAGGCTTTCTTT. Protein sequence: CASSSTSGQEAFF.

The chain couples TRBV11-2 to TRBJ2-3, with 10 positions matching TRBD1. The CDR3 is 15 amino acids. The trim removed 5 bases at V and 6 bases at J, leaving 8 bases unmatched. CDR1 is SGHAT, CDR2 FQNNGV, per germline. Here the CDR3 reads CASSRQGAYADTQYF. DNA for the CDR3: TGTGCCAGCAGCAGACAGGGGGCCTATGCGGATACGCAGTATTTT.

This chain connects TRBV19 to TRBJ2-7; 11 nucleotides agree with TRBD1. In germline, CDR1 is LNHDA, CDR2 SQIVND (reference sequence). CDR3 length: 14 amino acids. J gave up 3 bases and V 5 bases, and 3 bases lay outside the gene matches. The CDR3: CASSWGQGGYEQYF. CDR3 bases: TGTGCCAGTAGTTGGGGACAGGGGGGCTACGAGCAGTACTTC.

The V and J genes are TRBV24-1 and TRBJ2-2, with TRBD1 matching 9 bases. CDR3 length: 16 residues. V shed 6 bases, J shed 4 bases, and the junction held 8 bases outside the gene matches. The V gene's germline CDR1 is KGHDR and CDR2 SFDVKD. CDR3 protein: CATSSGTGRATGELFF. The CDR3 DNA is TGTGCCACCAGTTCCGGGACAGGGAGGGCCACCGGGGAGCTGTTTTTT.